This T cell receptor beta chain was sequenced for a study of blood T cell repertoires in COVID-19. Across the study: Whether acute or convalescent, the COVID-19 samples came from the United States, Italy and Spain. Sample material is recorded as cDNA or gDNA derived from T cells, B-cell-depleted T cells, or PBMCs.

The CDR3 contains 15 residues. In germline, CDR1 is SGHNT, CDR2 YYREEE (reference sequence). V lost 4 bases to trimming and J lost 6 bases; unmatched junction nucleotides: 7. Source study methods: By means of reference gene primer amplification, nucleated cell counts were estimated. The table came from immunoSEQ multiplex PCR; TCRdb's copy has only in-frame clones and leaves some out. That table supplies the V and J calls and clone size; D and trimming were determined from the DNA. The sample includes about 53,000 clones, 89% of them seen just once. J is TRBJ2-1 and V is TRBV5-4; 10 positions agree with TRBD1. Input material: peripheral blood. The receptor comes from a man aged 60-69 years with active COVID-19. The CDR3 here is CASSPWDRGSNEQFF. In nucleotides, the CDR3 is TGTGCCAGCAGCCCTTGGGACAGGGGTAGCAATGAGCAGTTCTTC.